Shown below are 13 T cell receptor beta chains from a single sample sequenced in a study of cytomegalovirus exposure and HLA in healthy donors. Use of 60 Vbeta and 13 Jbeta primers characterized the PCR. Data came from immunoSEQ multiplex PCR; TCRdb stores just in-frame clones and leaves some out. The sample yields 150,000 or so clones, more than 60% seen once. The specimen sequenced was PBMCs. All receptors come from a man in his forties or fifties in good health and CMV-seropositive.

This sequence joins TRBV14 and TRBJ1-2; the D is unclear. V lost 0 bases and J lost 8, with 10 bases in between. Germline V lookup: CDR1 SGHDN, CDR2 FVKESK. The CDR3 has 13 residues. The CDR3 DNA reads TGTGCCAGCAGCCAAGATCTGAGTACGGGCTACACCTTC. This encodes CASSQDLSTGYTF.

The table lists this clone with a few counts. The chain links TRBV5-4 to TRBJ2-3, with 11 bases matching TRBD2. CDR3 length: 16 amino acids. In germline, CDR1 is SGHNT, CDR2 YYREEE (reference sequence). J lost 2 bases, V lost 4 bases, and 6 bases had no gene match. The CDR3 coding sequence is TGTGCCAGCAGCCAAGGACTAGCGGGCCTCACAGATACGCAGTATTTT. It translates to CASSQGLAGLTDTQYF.

The chain carries TRBV28 and TRBJ2-1, with 9 bases matching TRBD2. CDR1 is MDHEN and CDR2 is SYDVKM in the germline V gene. The length of the CDR3 is 18 residues. J gave up 3 bases and V 5 bases, and 14 bases lay outside the gene matches. The CDR3, as DNA: TGTGCCAGCAGTCGTTGGCGGGAGGGCCGAGAGAGCTACAATGAGCAGTTCTTC. Translation: CASSRWREGRESYNEQFF.

The CDR3 nucleotides read TGTGCCAGCAGCCAGGGACAGAACTATGGCTACACCTTC. This sequence encodes CASSQGQNYGYTF. The chain is built from TRBV11-2 and TRBJ1-2; 7 bases align to TRBD1. Trimming removed 5 bases from V and 2 bases from J; junction bases left unmatched: 2. The CDR3 length is 13 residues. Looked up from germline, CDR1 is SGHAT and CDR2 is FQNNGV.

J is TRBJ2-5 and V is TRBV19; 8 bases fit TRBD1. The DNA end lines up better with TRBJ2-7; the J call may be wrong. The CDR3 consists of 13 residues. CDR1 and CDR2 from the germline V gene are LNHDA and SQIVND (reference sequence). The CDR3 loop is CASSARGLYEQYF. CDR3 DNA sequence: TGTGCCAGTAGTGCCAGGGGGCTCTACGAGCAGTACTTC.

The chain links TRBV2 to TRBJ2-5; weak D call: TRBD1 (6 bases). The ends were cut back, 8 bases at V and 6 bases at J, with 10 bases in the middle. The CDR3 is 11 residues long. Germline CDR1 reads SNHLY; CDR2 reads FYNNEI. This chain's CDR3 is CASSQGKTQYF. The CDR3 DNA reads as TGTGCCAGCTCCCAGGGGAAGACCCAGTACTTC.

This clone was found a few times. One end of the junction does not line up with germline, which may come from a read error. This sequence joins TRBV4-2 and TRBJ2-4; the match to TRBD2 covers 7 bases. The CDR3 totals 17 residues. Looked up from germline, CDR1 is LGHNA and CDR2 is YNFKEQ. This CDR3 is CASSQELGGGAKNSQYF. The CDR3 nucleotides read TGTGCCAGCAGCCAAGAATTGGGCGGGGGAGCCAAAAACAGTCAGTACTTC.

The chain joins TRBV28 to TRBJ2-3; D is unclear. This CDR3 is built from 14 residues. V was shortened by 3 bases and J by 3 bases, with 10 bases between the two germline ends. Germline V lookup: CDR1 MDHEN, CDR2 SYDVKM. The CDR3 region is CASSFLPPTDTQYF. CDR3 bases: TGTGCCAGCAGTTTCCTCCCCCCTACAGATACGCAGTATTTT.

In this sample, this clone turned up a few times. The chain carries TRBV5-4 and TRBJ1-2; TRBD1 agrees at 7 bases. The CDR3 length is 13 residues. Germline trimming cut 2 bases from V and 8 bases from J; bases unmatched to any gene: 6. Germline lookup yields CDR1 SGHNT and CDR2 YYREEE (reference sequence). CDR3 residues: CASSFTGARGYTF. CDR3 sequence (DNA): TGTGCCAGCAGCTTTACAGGGGCCCGGGGCTACACCTTC.

This chain uses TRBV28 with TRBJ2-3; the D gene is possibly TRBD1 (5 bases). Per the germline V gene, CDR1 is MDHEN and CDR2 is SYDVKM. There are 14 residues in the CDR3. The ends were cut back, 6 bases at V and 2 bases at J, with 12 bases in the middle. The CDR3 sequence is CASRTRDYTDTQYF. Written as DNA, the CDR3 is TGTGCCAGCAGGACCAGGGATTACACAGATACGCAGTATTTT.

V usage is TRBV7-9 and J usage is TRBJ2-7, with D tentatively TRBD1 (5 bases). This CDR3 region has 14 residues. Trimming removed 5 bases at V and 1 base at J, with 12 bases between. Germline-derived CDR1 and CDR2 are SEHNR and FQNEAQ (reference sequence). The CDR3 coding sequence is TGTGCCAGCAGCCCGAAAGGGGATTCCTACGAGCAGTACTTC. Amino acids: CASSPKGDSYEQYF.

The gene calls are TRBV5-4 and TRBJ2-7; 9 nucleotides align to TRBD1. CDR3 length: 15 amino acids. Germline V gives CDR1 SGHNT, CDR2 YYREEE (reference sequence). After removal of 5 bases from V and 6 bases from J, the junction contained 12 bases not matched to a gene. CDR3 nucleotide sequence: TGTGCCAGCAGTCGTGGCTGGGACAGGGAGGCCGAGCAGTACTTC. The encoded protein is CASSRGWDREAEQYF.

This clone was recorded once. J is TRBJ1-2 and V is TRBV7-9, with TRBD1 as a possible D gene (6 bases). V was trimmed by 2 bases and J by 3 bases, leaving 7 bases between them. Germline assignment: CDR1 SEHNR and CDR2 FQNEAQ (reference sequence). The CDR3 runs 13 residues. CDR3 protein: CASSLTGYYGYTF. DNA for the CDR3: TGTGCCAGCAGCTTAACAGGGTACTATGGCTACACCTTC.